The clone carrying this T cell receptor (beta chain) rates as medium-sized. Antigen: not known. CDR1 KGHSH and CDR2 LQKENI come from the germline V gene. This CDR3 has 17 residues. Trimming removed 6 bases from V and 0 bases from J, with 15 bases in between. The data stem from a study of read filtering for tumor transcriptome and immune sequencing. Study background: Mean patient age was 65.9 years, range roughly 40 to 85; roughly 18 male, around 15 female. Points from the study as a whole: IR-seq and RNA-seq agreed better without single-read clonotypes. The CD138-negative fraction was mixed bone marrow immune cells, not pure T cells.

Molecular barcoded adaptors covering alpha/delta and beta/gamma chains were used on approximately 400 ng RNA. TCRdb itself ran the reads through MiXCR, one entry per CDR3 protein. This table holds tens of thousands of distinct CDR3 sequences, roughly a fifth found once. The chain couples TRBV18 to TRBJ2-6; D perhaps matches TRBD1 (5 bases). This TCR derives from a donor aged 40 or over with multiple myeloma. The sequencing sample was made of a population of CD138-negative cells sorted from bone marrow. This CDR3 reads CASSPIVTASGANVLTF. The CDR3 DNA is TGTGCCAGCTCGCCTATCGTGACAGCCTCTGGGGCCAACGTCCTGACTTTC.